Below are 18 T cell receptor beta chains sequenced from a single sample in a study of blood T cell repertoires in COVID-19. Generated by immunoSEQ multiplex PCR, the TCRdb table keeps only in-frame clones and is missing some. This table holds under 350,000 clones, roughly 90% found once. Sequencing was performed on peripheral blood. The receptor source for this set is a man aged 40-49 years with acute or convalescent COVID-19.

This clone appeared a few times. The chain links TRBV7-3 to TRBJ1-2; perhaps TRBD1 as D (6 bases). The CDR3 extends over 14 amino acids. Per the germline V gene, CDR1 is SGHTA and CDR2 is FQGTGA. V lost 5 bases to trimming and J lost 6 bases, with 16 bases between them. DNA of the CDR3: TGTGCCAGCAGCGCGACAGGACGCGCGGATGGCTACACCTTC. Protein product: CASSATGRADGYTF.

The rearrangement links TRBV24-1 to TRBJ1-1; 8 positions match TRBD1. The CDR3 covers 15 residues. J lost 1 base, V lost 9 bases, and 9 bases had no gene match. Germline assignment: CDR1 KGHDR and CDR2 SFDVKD. CDR3 protein: CATRPGTGPNTEAFF. DNA of the CDR3: TGTGCCACCCGTCCCGGGACAGGCCCGAACACTGAAGCTTTCTTT.

The J gene is TRBJ2-4, the V gene TRBV12-3 or TRBV12-4; no firm D call. The CDR3 is 13 amino acids. V lost 8 bases, J lost 2 bases, and 10 bases lay in between. CDR3 amino acids: CASVGQSKNIQYF. The CDR3 DNA is TGTGCCAGCGTTGGGCAATCCAAAAACATTCAGTACTTC.

The chain combines TRBV3-1 (or the pseudogene TRBV3-2) with TRBJ1-1, with D unclear. Between the trimmed V and J ends, which lost 1 base and 5 bases, there was a span of 8 bases. CDR1 and CDR2 (germline): LGHDT, YNNKEL (reference sequence). This CDR3 has 13 amino acids. CDR3: CASSQAPGTEAFF. The CDR3 nucleotides are TGTGCCAGCAGCCAAGCCCCAGGTACTGAAGCTTTCTTT.

The V and J genes are TRBV6-5 and TRBJ1-1; TRBD1 is a possible D gene (6 bases). The CDR3 runs 13 residues. Germline loops: CDR1 MNHEY, CDR2 SVGAGI. Deletions cut 2 bases from V and 5 bases from J, with 9 bases between. The CDR3 nucleotides are TGTGCCAGCAGTTACCGAGGACAGACTGAAGCTTTCTTT. Its protein product is CASSYRGQTEAFF.

The chain is built from TRBV6-1 and TRBJ1-1; no reliable D call. From germline, CDR1 is MNHNS and CDR2 SASEGT. The V and J ends lost 2 bases and 8 bases respectively, with 9 bases between them. The CDR3 spans 12 residues. CDR3 amino acids: CASSEIITEAFF. The CDR3 region has the DNA TGTGCCAGCAGTGAAATTATAACAGAAGCTTTCTTT.

The V gene is TRBV7-9, the J gene TRBJ2-1; 8 bases match TRBD1. The junction had 12 bases not matched to a gene; V was cut back by 4 bases and J by 10 bases. The V gene's germline CDR1 is SEHNR and CDR2 FQNEAQ (reference sequence). The CDR3 spans 15 residues. CDR3 DNA sequence: TGTGCCAGCAGCTCCTGGGGACAGGCTTTAGGAGAGCAGTTCTTC. This sequence encodes CASSSWGQALGEQFF. The whole variable domain, remainder taken from reference TRBV7-9 and TRBJ2-1, is DTGVSQNPRHKITKRGQNVTFRCDPISEHNRLYWYRQTLGQGPEFLTYFQNEAQLEKSRLLSDRFSAERPKGSFSTLEIQRTEQGDSAMYLCASSSWGQALGEQFFGPGTRLTVL.

This clone was observed at least ten times. The chain uses TRBV5-6 and TRBJ1-1, with D unclear. Trimming shortened V by 1 base and J by 0 bases, and 16 bases separated the two germline ends. The CDR3 runs 17 residues. The V gene's germline CDR1 is SGHDT and CDR2 YYEEEE. The chain's CDR3 is CASSLRLVLGVNTEAFF. In DNA form, the CDR3 reads TGTGCCAGCAGCTTGCGGCTAGTCCTCGGAGTGAACACTGAAGCTTTCTTT.

The chain recombines TRBV6-5 with TRBJ1-2; tentative D call: TRBD1 (5 bases). The V gene lost 6 bases and the J gene lost 3 bases, with 11 bases spanning the gap. CDR1 and CDR2 from the germline V gene are MNHEY and SVGAGI. The CDR3 contains 13 residues. The CDR3 sequence is CASRGGSYYGYTF. The CDR3 bases are TGTGCCAGCAGGGGGGGATCCTACTATGGCTACACCTTC.

The chain is built from TRBV5-4 and TRBJ1-6; D remains unclear. Germline CDR1 SGHNT, CDR2 YYREEE (reference sequence). V lost 0 bases, J lost 13 bases, and 8 bases lay in between. The CDR3 extends over 12 amino acids. The CDR3 DNA follows: TGTGCCAGCAGCTTGGATCGAGCTCCCCTCCACTTT. Amino acid sequence: CASSLDRAPLHF.

The chain links TRBV11-2 to TRBJ2-5; D may be TRBD1 (6 bases). The CDR3 contains 13 residues. Germline V CDR1 and CDR2: SGHAT, FQNNGV. V gave up 1 base and J gave up 7 bases, with 10 bases separating them. The CDR3 here is CASSLGQGSTQYF. The CDR3, as DNA: TGTGCCAGCAGCTTAGGCCAGGGGTCGACCCAGTACTTC.

This clone turned up a few times. The chain joins TRBV3-1 (or the pseudogene TRBV3-2) to TRBJ1-2; tentative D call: TRBD1 (6 bases). V lost 4 bases and J lost 8, with 17 bases in between. Germline CDR1 and CDR2: LGHDT and YNNKEL (reference sequence). The CDR3 loop spans 14 amino acids. DNA for the CDR3: TGTGCCAGCAGCCTACAGGGACGCGAGCGGGGCTACACCTTC. Its translation is CASSLQGRERGYTF.

The gene calls are TRBV6-5 and TRBJ2-3; maybe TRBD2 (6 bases). V shed 6 bases and J shed 0 bases, with 10 bases lying between them. Germline V gene lookup returns CDR1 MNHEY and CDR2 SVGAGI. The CDR3 is 14 residues long. The CDR3 here is CASRGGGSTDTQYF. CDR3 nucleotide sequence: TGTGCCAGCAGGGGTGGGGGGAGCACAGATACGCAGTATTTT.

This sequence joins TRBV6-5 and TRBJ1-3; D is unresolved. The CDR3 sequence is 14 residues long. Trimming removed 10 bases from V and 0 bases from J, with 13 bases in between. Germline V gene sequence: CDR1 MNHEY, CDR2 SVGAGI. In DNA form, the CDR3 reads TGTGCCATAGAGGGCCTACTCTCTGGAAACACCATATATTTT. Translation: CAIEGLLSGNTIYF.

The CDR3 DNA follows: TGTGCCAGCAGCTCCCGGACTAGCGGACTCACAGATACGCAGTATTTT. It is translated as CASSSRTSGLTDTQYF. The rearrangement joins TRBV11-1 to TRBJ2-3, with 10 bases aligning to TRBD2. V dropped 4 bases and J dropped 2; count of bases not matched to a gene: 6. The V gene's germline CDR1 is SGHAT and CDR2 FQDESV (reference sequence). The CDR3 has 16 amino acids.

The chain recombines TRBV9 with TRBJ2-2, with D possibly matching TRBD1 (5 bases). Deletions cut 4 bases from V and 0 bases from J, with 13 bases between. Germline CDR1 is SGDLS and CDR2 is YYNGEE. This CDR3 region has 16 residues. CDR3 amino acids: CASSPRVGANTGELFF. In DNA form, the CDR3 reads TGTGCCAGCAGCCCGAGAGTAGGGGCGAACACCGGGGAGCTGTTTTTT.

The chain combines TRBV12-5 with TRBJ1-5; 8 bases agree with TRBD1. The V gene end was trimmed by 5 bases and the J gene end by 5 bases; junction bases not matched to a gene: 8. CDR3 size: 15 residues. In germline, CDR1 is LGHNT, CDR2 FRNRAP. CDR3 nucleotides: TGTGCTAGTGGTACCCCGGGACAGGAGTATCAGCCCCAGCATTTT. This translates into CASGTPGQEYQPQHF.

The chain has TRBV7-9 and TRBJ2-2, with TRBD1 identical over 9 bases. The V segment lost 3 bases and the J segment 4 bases; nucleotides outside the gene matches: 3. The CDR3 sequence is 15 residues long. CDR1 and CDR2 from the germline V gene are SEHNR and FQNEAQ (reference sequence). The DNA of the CDR3 is TGTGCCAGCAGCTTGGGGACAGGGACCACCGGGGAGCTGTTTTTT. It encodes CASSLGTGTTGELFF. The full variable domain, its missing parts supplied by reference TRBV7-9 and TRBJ2-2, is DTGVSQNPRHKITKRGQNVTFRCDPISEHNRLYWYRQTLGQGPEFLTYFQNEAQLEKSRLLSDRFSAERPKGSFSTLEIQRTEQGDSAMYLCASSLGTGTTGELFFGEGSRLTVL.